The subject of this entry is one T cell receptor (beta chain). Produced via immunoSEQ multiplex PCR; TCRdb's table is partial and in-frame only. The sample holds 65,000 to 90,000 clones, 65% to 85% seen once. Trimming left V 3 bases short and J 6 bases short, with 9 bases between. This CDR3 contains 13 residues. Germline V gene sequence: CDR1 SNHLY, CDR2 FYNNEI. This record comes from a study of blood T cell repertoires in COVID-19. Overall study context: Sample material is recorded as cDNA or gDNA derived from T cells, B-cell-depleted T cells, or PBMCs.

Material for sequencing was peripheral blood. The rearrangement joins TRBV2 to TRBJ1-5, with D hard to call. The receptor was isolated from a woman older than 75 with active or convalescent COVID-19. The CDR3, as DNA: TGTGCCAGCAGTGATACGGAGGTTCAGCCCCAGCATTTT. It specifies CASSDTEVQPQHF.